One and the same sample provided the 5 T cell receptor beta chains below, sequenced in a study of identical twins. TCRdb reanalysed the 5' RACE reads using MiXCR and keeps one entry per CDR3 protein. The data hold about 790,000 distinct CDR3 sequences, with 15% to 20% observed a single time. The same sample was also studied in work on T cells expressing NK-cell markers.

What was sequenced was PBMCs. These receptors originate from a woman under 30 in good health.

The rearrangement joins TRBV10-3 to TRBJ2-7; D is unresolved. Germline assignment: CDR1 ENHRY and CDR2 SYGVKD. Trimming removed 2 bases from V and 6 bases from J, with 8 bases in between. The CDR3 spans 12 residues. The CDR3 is CAISEGRAEQYF. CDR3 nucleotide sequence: TGTGCCATCAGTGAGGGAAGGGCCGAGCAGTACTTC.

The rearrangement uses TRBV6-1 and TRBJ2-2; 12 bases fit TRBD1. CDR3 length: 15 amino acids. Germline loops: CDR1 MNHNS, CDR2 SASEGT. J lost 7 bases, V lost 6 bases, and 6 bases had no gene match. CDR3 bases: TGTGCCAGCAGGTCCGGGACAGGGGGCAACGGGGAGCTGTTTTTT. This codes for CASRSGTGGNGELFF.

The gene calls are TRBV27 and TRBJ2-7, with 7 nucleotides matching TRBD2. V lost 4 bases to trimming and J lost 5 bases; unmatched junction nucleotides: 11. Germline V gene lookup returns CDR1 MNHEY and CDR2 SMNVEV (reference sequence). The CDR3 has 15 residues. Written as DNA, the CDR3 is TGTGCCAGCAGTTCTGGGGGGAGGGGTCGCGACGAGCAGTACTTC. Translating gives CASSSGGRGRDEQYF.

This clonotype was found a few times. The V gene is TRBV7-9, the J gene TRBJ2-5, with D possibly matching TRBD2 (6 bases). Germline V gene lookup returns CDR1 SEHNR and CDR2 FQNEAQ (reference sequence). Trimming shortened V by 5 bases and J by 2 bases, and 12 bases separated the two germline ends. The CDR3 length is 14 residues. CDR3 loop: CASSERAVQETQYF. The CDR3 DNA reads TGTGCCAGCAGCGAGCGGGCCGTTCAAGAGACCCAGTACTTC. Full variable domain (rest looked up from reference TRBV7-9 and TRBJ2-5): DTGVSQNPRHKITKRGQNVTFRCDPISEHNRLYWYRQTLGQGPEFLTYFQNEAQLEKSRLLSDRFSAERPKGSFSTLEIQRTEQGDSAMYLCASSERAVQETQYFGPGTRLLVL.

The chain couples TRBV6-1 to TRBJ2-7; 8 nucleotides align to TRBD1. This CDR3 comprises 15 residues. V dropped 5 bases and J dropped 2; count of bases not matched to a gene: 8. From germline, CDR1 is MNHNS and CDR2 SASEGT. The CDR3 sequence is CASSKDREPTYEQYF. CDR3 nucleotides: TGTGCCAGCAGTAAGGACAGGGAACCTACCTACGAGCAGTACTTC.